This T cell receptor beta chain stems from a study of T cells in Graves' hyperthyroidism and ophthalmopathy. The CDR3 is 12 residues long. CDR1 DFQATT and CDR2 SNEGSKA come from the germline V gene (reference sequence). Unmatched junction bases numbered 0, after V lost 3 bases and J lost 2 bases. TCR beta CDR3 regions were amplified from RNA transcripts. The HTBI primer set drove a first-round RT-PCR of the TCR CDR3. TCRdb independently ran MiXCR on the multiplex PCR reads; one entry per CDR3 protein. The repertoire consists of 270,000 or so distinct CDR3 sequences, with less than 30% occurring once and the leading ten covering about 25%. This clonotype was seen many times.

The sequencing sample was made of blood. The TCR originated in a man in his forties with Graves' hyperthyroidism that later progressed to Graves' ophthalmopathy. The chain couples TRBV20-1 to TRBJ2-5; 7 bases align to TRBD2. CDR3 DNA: TGCAGTGCTAGGGGGGGGCAAGAGACCCAGTACTTC. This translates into CSARGGQETQYF.